This T cell receptor (beta chain) stems from a study of vaccination effects on CD4 cells after COVID-19. Looking at the study overall: Antigen-specific CD4+ T cells were expanded with viral peptide pools in the ViraFEST assay before sequencing. Median timing of post-vaccine samples was 72 days after the second dose.

Investigators separated out CD4+ T cells once less than 11 days of culture had passed. The participants, recipients of two vaccine doses, got either BNT162b2 or mRNA-1273. About this clone itself: The antigen remains unidentified.

The CDR3 sequence is 13 residues long. V was cut by 7 bases and J by 4 bases, with 13 bases left in between. Looked up from germline, CDR1 is SEHNR and CDR2 is FQNEAQ (reference sequence). Study-wide points: Clones from infection and from vaccination both contracted markedly late after vaccination.

The table came from immunoSEQ multiplex PCR; TCRdb's copy has only in-frame clones and leaves some out. The sample lists 30,000 or so clones, 74% occurring once. The sample in question was CD4+ T cells from PBMCs cultured without peptide, obtained after COVID-19 vaccination. The V gene is TRBV7-9, the J gene TRBJ1-2; D unclear. The receptor's source is a human donor who received a COVID-19 vaccine. CDR3 sequence reads: CASTPEDPYGYTF. CDR3 DNA: TGTGCCAGCACCCCGGAAGATCCCTATGGCTACACCTTC.